The 28 T cell receptor beta chains in this list originate from one sample, sequenced in a study of cytomegalovirus exposure and HLA in healthy donors. Both 60 Vbeta primers and 13 Jbeta primers went into the PCR. Profiling relied on immunoSEQ multiplex PCR, and the TCRdb table lists in-frame clones only, not all of them. Here the sample spans 150,000 to 200,000 clones, over 75% being singletons. The sequencing input was PBMCs. The source is a man between 18 and 35 years old in good health and CMV-seronegative.

This chain joins TRBV7-3 and TRBJ2-3; the match to TRBD2 covers 7 bases. This CDR3 spans 15 amino acids. Germline V gene sequence: CDR1 SGHTA, CDR2 FQGTGA. V dropped 3 bases and J dropped 0; count of bases not matched to a gene: 3. CDR3 in DNA: TGTGCCAGCAGCTTCCAAGCGGGAAGCACAGATACGCAGTATTTT. This sequence encodes CASSFQAGSTDTQYF.

As DNA, the CDR3 is TGTGCCAGCAGCTCGACCGGGACAGGGGATACTAACTATGGCTACACCTTC. It is translated as CASSSTGTGDTNYGYTF. The genes are TRBV7-9 and TRBJ1-2; 10 positions agree with TRBD1. V lost 4 bases and J lost 0; bases outside the gene matches: 8. Germline loops: CDR1 SEHNR, CDR2 FQNEAQ (reference sequence). There are 17 residues in the CDR3.

The chain is built from TRBV5-8 and TRBJ2-1, with D perhaps TRBD1 (6 bases). Per germline, CDR1 SGHTS and CDR2 YDEGEE. This CDR3 has 16 amino acids. Deletions cut 4 bases from V and 4 bases from J, with 18 bases between. Here the CDR3 DNA reads TGTGCCAGCAGCGATATAAGGACAGCTATTTACAATGAGCAGTTCTTC. Protein sequence: CASSDIRTAIYNEQFF.

The chain couples TRBV28 to TRBJ2-1; 9 bases align to TRBD2. The V gene end was trimmed by 4 bases and the J gene end by 9 bases; junction bases not matched to a gene: 1. The CDR3 covers 12 residues. Per germline, CDR1 MDHEN and CDR2 SYDVKM. CDR3 bases: TGTGCCAGCAGTTCGGGACTAGCTGAGCAGTTCTTC. It encodes CASSSGLAEQFF.

The rearrangement joins TRBV7-6 to TRBJ2-1; TRBD2 agrees at 8 bases. With V trimmed by 1 base and J by 1 base, 6 bases remained unmatched. CDR3 length: 17 amino acids. The germline V gene encodes CDR1 SGHVS and CDR2 FNYEAQ. CDR3 sequence: CASSLGLIAGSYNEQFF. Written as DNA, the CDR3 is TGTGCCAGCAGCTTAGGGTTAATAGCGGGGTCCTACAATGAGCAGTTCTTC.

This chain uses TRBV7-6 with TRBJ2-2; D gene unclear. Trimming cost V 4 bases and J 0 bases, with 3 bases left between them. The germline CDR1 and CDR2 sequences are SGHVS and FNYEAQ. The CDR3 is made up of 13 amino acids. For the CDR3, the DNA is TGTGCCAGCAGCTCAACGAACACCGGGGAGCTGTTTTTT. This encodes CASSSTNTGELFF.

V and J are TRBV13 and TRBJ2-7, with D possibly being TRBD2 (6 bases). Germline V gene sequence: CDR1 PRHDT, CDR2 FYEKMQ (reference sequence). The CDR3 covers 14 residues. V was clipped by 3 bases and J by 2 bases, with 11 bases between them. The CDR3 is CASSFGDSTYEQYF. The CDR3 DNA sequence: TGTGCCAGCAGCTTCGGGGACTCCACCTACGAGCAGTACTTC. The full variable domain, rest sourced from reference TRBV13 and TRBJ2-7, is AAGVIQSPRHLIKEKRETATLKCYPIPRHDTVYWYQQGPGQDPQFLISFYEKMQSDKGSIPDRFSAQQFSDYHSELNMSSLELGDSALYFCASSFGDSTYEQYFGPGTRLTVT.

V and J are TRBV2 and TRBJ2-5; maybe TRBD1 (5 bases). Germline values: CDR1 SNHLY, CDR2 FYNNEI. Trimming pared 8 bases from V and 5 bases from J, leaving 15 bases between. This CDR3 has 13 amino acids. In DNA, the CDR3 is TGTGCCAGCCTTGTAGGGGCAGTGGAGACCCAGTACTTC. Amino acid sequence: CASLVGAVETQYF.

The chain has TRBV5-1 and TRBJ2-7; TRBD1 aligns across 10 bases. The J call may be incorrect, as the DNA end agrees better with TRBJ2-5. Germline V gives CDR1 SGHRS, CDR2 YFSETQ. This CDR3 contains 15 residues. The CDR3, as DNA: TGCGCCAGCAGCTTGGAGGGACAGGGGAAAGAGACCCAGTACTTC. Translation: CASSLEGQGKETQYF.

The rearrangement joins TRBV7-9 to TRBJ2-2, with TRBD2 matching over 7 bases. V shed 7 bases and J 0 bases; nucleotides not matched to a gene: 14. The CDR3 covers 18 residues. Germline CDR1 is SEHNR and CDR2 is FQNEAQ (reference sequence). CDR3 sequence: CASTSNRGVATNTGELFF. CDR3 in DNA: TGTGCCAGCACCTCTAATCGGGGGGTAGCGACGAACACCGGGGAGCTGTTTTTT.

This chain connects TRBV4-3 to TRBJ2-7, with 10 bases identical to TRBD1. J was trimmed by 6 bases and V by 2 bases; bases with no gene match: 10. Germline V gene data show CDR1 as LGHNA and CDR2 as YSLEER. There are 16 residues in the CDR3. The CDR3 DNA reads TGCGCCAGCAGCCAAAAACCGGGACAGGGGTTAGGCGAGCAGTACTTC. Translating gives CASSQKPGQGLGEQYF.

This chain joins TRBV19 and TRBJ1-5; 9 bases are shared with TRBD1. Per germline, CDR1 LNHDA and CDR2 SQIVND (reference sequence). The CDR3 contains 15 residues. The J segment lost 9 bases and the V segment lost 5 bases, leaving 11 bases of the junction unmatched. The CDR3 loop is CASSVRDRDPWPQHF. The CDR3, as DNA: TGTGCCAGTAGTGTCCGGGACAGGGACCCGTGGCCCCAGCATTTT.

V usage is TRBV2 and J usage is TRBJ1-2; the D gene is possibly TRBD1 (5 bases). V lost 2 bases to trimming and J lost 4 bases, with 17 bases between them. The CDR3 runs to 16 residues. In germline, CDR1 is SNHLY, CDR2 FYNNEI. This chain's CDR3 is CASSESGRGWGYGYTF. The CDR3 nucleotides are TGTGCCAGCAGTGAATCGGGGAGGGGCTGGGGCTATGGCTACACCTTC.

This chain joins TRBV28 and TRBJ2-7, with unresolved D. This CDR3 has 13 residues. V was clipped by 5 bases and J by 2 bases, with 10 bases between them. Germline CDR1 reads MDHEN; CDR2 reads SYDVKM. CDR3 residues: CASSPSQTYEQYF. The CDR3 DNA sequence: TGTGCCAGCAGTCCCTCTCAGACCTACGAGCAGTACTTC.

The gene calls are TRBV30 and TRBJ1-5, with 11 bases aligning to TRBD1. The CDR3 runs to 14 residues. Germline trimming cut 1 base from V and 4 bases from J; bases unmatched to any gene: 0. The V gene's germline CDR1 is GTSNPN and CDR2 SVGIG (reference sequence). CDR3 protein: CAWSGDRGNQPQHF. The DNA for the CDR3 is TGTGCCTGGAGTGGGGACAGGGGGAATCAGCCCCAGCATTTT.

This clone was seen a few times. J is TRBJ1-5 and V is TRBV7-2; D is unresolved. There are 16 residues in the CDR3. The germline V gene encodes CDR1 SGHTA and CDR2 FQGNSA. V was clipped by 2 bases and J by 0 bases, with 11 bases between them. CDR3 in DNA: TGTGCCAGCAGCTTAACTCCGGGGAATAGCAATCAGCCCCAGCATTTT. Translating it yields CASSLTPGNSNQPQHF.

This clone was seen only a few times. The chain recombines TRBV2 with TRBJ2-5, with 8 nucleotides matching TRBD1. The CDR3 is 13 residues long. Germline loops: CDR1 SNHLY, CDR2 FYNNEI. V shed 4 bases and J 5 bases; nucleotides not matched to a gene: 3. The CDR3 is CASSVDRAETQYF. CDR3 sequence (DNA): TGTGCCAGCAGTGTGGACAGGGCGGAGACCCAGTACTTC.

The genes are TRBV4-3 and TRBJ2-5; 7 bases fit TRBD2. V gave up 4 bases and J gave up 4 bases; unmatched junction bases: 6. Germline V gives CDR1 LGHNA, CDR2 YSLEER. The CDR3 spans 14 residues. The CDR3 region has the DNA TGCGCCAGCAGCCCCAGACTAGCAGCAGAGACCCAGTACTTC. It codes for CASSPRLAAETQYF.

V gene TRBV9 combines with J gene TRBJ2-7; 7 nucleotides agree with TRBD2. Germline V lookup: CDR1 SGDLS, CDR2 YYNGEE. V was clipped by 4 bases and J by 4 bases; unmatched bases: 8. The CDR3 is 14 amino acids. CDR3 DNA: TGTGCCAGCAGCAGGGAGGGAAAGGGGTACGAGCAGTACTTC. This codes for CASSREGKGYEQYF. Variable domain in full (rest from reference TRBV9 and TRBJ2-7): DSGVTQTPKHLITATGQRVTLRCSPRSGDLSVYWYQQSLDQGLQFLIQYYNGEERAKGNILERFSAQQFPDLHSELNLSSLELGDSALYFCASSREGKGYEQYFGPGTRLTVT.

This clone has only one observation. The CDR3 loop is CASSSRSGTATSGYTF. The CDR3 coding sequence is TGTGCCAGCAGCTCGCGTTCAGGGACAGCCACGAGTGGCTACACCTTC. The chain uses TRBV7-2 and TRBJ1-2, with 7 bases identical to TRBD1. V lost 4 bases, J lost 7 bases, and 15 bases stayed unmatched. This CDR3 contains 16 residues. In germline, CDR1 is SGHTA, CDR2 FQGNSA.

This clone was detected only once. The chain has TRBV7-9 and TRBJ1-1, with a possible D match to TRBD1 (6 bases). The germline CDR1 and CDR2 sequences are SEHNR and FQNEAQ (reference sequence). This CDR3 is 17 amino acids long. Deletions cut 1 base from V and 0 bases from J, with 15 bases between. This CDR3 reads CASSLVRWAGVNTEAFF. In nucleotides, the CDR3 is TGTGCCAGCAGCTTAGTGAGGTGGGCAGGGGTGAACACTGAAGCTTTCTTT.

The V gene is TRBV10-3, the J gene TRBJ2-7; 9 bases map to TRBD1. CDR3 length equals 15 residues. Germline values: CDR1 ENHRY, CDR2 SYGVKD. J lost 2 bases, V lost 6 bases, and 8 bases had no gene match. The CDR3 sequence: CAISRQGDYTYEQYF. The CDR3 DNA reads TGTGCCATCAGCAGACAGGGGGATTACACCTACGAGCAGTACTTC.

V usage is TRBV19 and J usage is TRBJ1-2, with 7 bases lining up with TRBD1. Germline CDR1 reads LNHDA; CDR2 reads SQIVND (reference sequence). CDR3 size: 16 residues. After removal of 2 bases from V and 4 bases from J, the junction contained 10 bases not matched to a gene. The CDR3 DNA is TGTGCCAGTAGTATAACAGGGGACTCATCTGGCTATGGCTACACCTTC. Encoded protein: CASSITGDSSGYGYTF.

In its sample, this clone was seen once. V gene TRBV10-3 combines with J gene TRBJ1-5; 7 nucleotides match TRBD1. CDR3 length: 13 amino acids. Trimming at V came to 8 bases and at J to 4 bases, leaving 5 bases not matched to a gene. Per the germline V gene, CDR1 is ENHRY and CDR2 is SYGVKD. The CDR3 loop is CAILGTVNQPQHF. The CDR3 DNA follows: TGTGCCATCTTGGGGACAGTGAATCAGCCCCAGCATTTT.

The genes are TRBV29-1 and TRBJ2-7; 12 bases line up with TRBD2. The CDR3 runs 16 residues. Trimming cost V 3 bases and J 5 bases; bases outside gene matches: 11. Germline CDR1 reads SQVTM; CDR2 reads ANQGSEA. The CDR3: CSVDPPRTSGKNEQYF. The CDR3 DNA sequence: TGCAGCGTTGATCCGCCCCGGACTAGCGGGAAAAACGAGCAGTACTTC.

This clone was counted a few times. The chain combines TRBV5-4 with TRBJ2-7, with a weak D call TRBD1 (6 bases). CDR1 is SGHNT and CDR2 is YYREEE in the germline V gene (reference sequence). Trimming removed 4 bases from V and 1 base from J, with 15 bases in between. The CDR3 has 15 amino acids. The CDR3 is CASSLLTGLSYEQYF. DNA for the CDR3: TGTGCCAGCAGCCTACTGACAGGACTTTCCTACGAGCAGTACTTC.

CDR3 sequence (DNA): TGTGCCAGCAGTCCCGTAGGCAATCAGCCCCAGCATTTT. Its protein is CASSPVGNQPQHF. The chain combines TRBV28 with TRBJ1-5, with D unclear. V was shortened by 5 bases and J by 2 bases, with 7 bases between the two germline ends. The CDR3 is made up of 13 amino acids. CDR1 MDHEN and CDR2 SYDVKM come from the germline V gene.

The gene calls are TRBV7-9 and TRBJ1-2; a possible D gene is TRBD1 (5 bases). The CDR3 length is 13 residues. Germline assignment: CDR1 SEHNR and CDR2 FQNEAQ (reference sequence). Trimming cost V 5 bases and J 4 bases, with 11 bases left between them. CDR3 nucleotide sequence: TGTGCCAGCAGCACGACAGATACCTATGGCTACACCTTC. Its translation is CASSTTDTYGYTF.